What follows are 22 T cell receptor beta chains derived from one specimen sequenced in a study of T cell responses to AZD1222 COVID-19 vaccine. Some clones are missing from TCRdb's copy, which holds only in-frame ones; the method was immunoSEQ multiplex PCR. The sample lists over 130,000 clones, more than 85% seen once, with 3% to 4% in the top ten. This material consisted of peripheral blood, taken 28 days after the second AZD1222 dose. The receptors come from an adult who received the AZD1222 COVID-19 vaccine.

This sequence joins TRBV5-1 and TRBJ1-2, with TRBD1 as a possible D gene (5 bases). The CDR3 is made up of 16 amino acids. Trimming cost V 4 bases and J 3 bases, with 19 bases left between them. Germline loops: CDR1 SGHRS, CDR2 YFSETQ. The DNA of the CDR3 is TGCGCCAGCAGCCCTGTGGGAACAGACAGCTACTATGGCTACACCTTC. Translation: CASSPVGTDSYYGYTF.

The chain recombines TRBV19 with TRBJ1-1; no firm D call. The V end was cut by 6 bases, the J end by 2 bases, with 10 bases between. CDR1 and CDR2 (germline): LNHDA, SQIVND (reference sequence). The CDR3 runs 13 residues. The DNA for the CDR3 is TGTGCCAGTAGCCAGTTAGGAAACACTGAAGCTTTCTTT. This gives the protein CASSQLGNTEAFF. Based on the CDR3 plus reference TRBV19 and TRBJ1-1, the full variable domain is DGGITQSPKYLFRKEGQNVTLSCEQNLNHDAMYWYRQDPGQGLRLIYYSQIVNDFQKGDIAEGYSVSREKKESFPLTVTSAQKNPTAFYLCASSQLGNTEAFFGQGTRLTVV.

In nucleotides, the CDR3 is TGTGCCAGCAGCCTAGAAGCGAACACCGGGGAGCTGTTTTTT. Residues: CASSLEANTGELFF. The chain links TRBV7-9 to TRBJ2-2; D not resolved. This CDR3 comprises 14 residues. V gave up 5 bases and J gave up 0 bases, with 7 bases separating them. Looked up from germline, CDR1 is SEHNR and CDR2 is FQNEAQ (reference sequence). Full variable domain (outside the CDR3, taken from reference TRBV7-9 and TRBJ2-2): DTGVSQNPRHKITKRGQNVTFRCDPISEHNRLYWYRQTLGQGPEFLTYFQNEAQLEKSRLLSDRFSAERPKGSFSTLEIQRTEQGDSAMYLCASSLEANTGELFFGEGSRLTVL.

The chain uses TRBV7-2 and TRBJ2-6; tentative D call: TRBD2 (5 bases). Trimming removed 5 bases at V and 0 bases at J, with 17 bases between. Per germline, CDR1 SGHTA and CDR2 FQGNSA. This CDR3 spans 18 amino acids. The CDR3 nucleotides read TGTGCCAGCAGCGCGGTACTAGAATCCTTCTCTGGGGCCAACGTCCTGACTTTC. Translation gives CASSAVLESFSGANVLTF. The full variable domain, completed using reference TRBV7-2 and TRBJ2-6, is GAGVSQSPSNKVTEKGKDVELRCDPISGHTALYWYRQSLGQGLEFLIYFQGNSAPDKSGLPSDRFSAERTGGSVSTLTIQRTQQEDSAVYLCASSAVLESFSGANVLTFGAGSRLTVL.

The table lists this clone with a count of one. The genes are TRBV19 and TRBJ2-1; D gene ambiguous. Trimming removed 4 bases at V and 8 bases at J, with 15 bases between. Per germline, CDR1 LNHDA and CDR2 SQIVND (reference sequence). The CDR3 sequence is 14 residues long. The CDR3 protein is CASSSLDGFYEQFF. The CDR3 bases are TGTGCCAGTAGTAGCTTGGACGGATTCTATGAGCAGTTCTTC.

The chain carries TRBV4-1 and TRBJ1-2; D is undetermined. CDR1 is MGHRA and CDR2 is YSYEKL in the germline V gene. This CDR3 comprises 15 residues. V lost 1 base, J lost 6 bases, and 15 bases lay in between. CDR3 amino acids: CASSQVDPDRDGYTF. The DNA of the CDR3 is TGCGCCAGCAGCCAAGTTGATCCGGATCGGGATGGCTACACCTTC.

This clone was detected a few times. The V gene is TRBV6-5, the J gene TRBJ2-1; TRBD2 matches 7 bases. Looked up from germline, CDR1 is MNHEY and CDR2 is SVGAGI. The CDR3 consists of 13 residues. J was trimmed by 9 bases and V by 8 bases; bases with no gene match: 10. CDR3 residues: CASDGRESGEQFF. The CDR3 DNA reads TGTGCCAGCGATGGGCGGGAGAGCGGTGAGCAGTTCTTC.

This chain joins TRBV11-2 and TRBJ2-3; 7 positions match TRBD1. The CDR3 has 13 residues. The V and J ends lost 4 bases and 5 bases, in that order; junction bases with no gene match: 3. Germline V gene data show CDR1 as SGHAT and CDR2 as FQNNGV. CDR3: CASSSHRGDTQYF. CDR3 DNA sequence: TGTGCCAGCAGCTCCCACAGGGGAGATACGCAGTATTTT.

The chain has TRBV27 and TRBJ2-2; 7 bases align to TRBD2. Germline V CDR1 and CDR2: MNHEY, SMNVEV (reference sequence). This CDR3 comprises 16 residues. V gave up 5 bases and J gave up 3 bases; unmatched junction bases: 9. The CDR3 region has the DNA TGTGCCAGCAGTCCATTAGGGAGGGTGGACACCGGGGAGCTGTTTTTT. This gives the protein CASSPLGRVDTGELFF.

Only one count was recorded for this clone. This rearrangement joins TRBV3-1 (or the pseudogene TRBV3-2) to TRBJ2-3; TRBD1 matches at 9 bases. With V trimmed by 4 bases and J by 1 base, 6 bases remained unmatched. Looked up from germline, CDR1 is LGHDT and CDR2 is YNNKEL (reference sequence). The CDR3 runs 16 residues. The CDR3 loop is CASSPGQGRGTDTQYF. CDR3 sequence (DNA): TGTGCCAGCAGCCCGGGACAGGGACGGGGCACAGATACGCAGTATTTT.

The chain employs TRBV30 and TRBJ2-2; D gene uncertain. The CDR3 extends over 12 amino acids. V shed 3 bases and J shed 6 bases, with 8 bases lying between them. Germline CDR1 is GTSNPN and CDR2 is SVGIG (reference sequence). The CDR3 loop reads CAWSPGPGELFF. Written as DNA, the CDR3 is TGTGCCTGGAGCCCTGGGCCCGGGGAGCTGTTTTTT.

The chain employs TRBV5-4 and TRBJ2-7, with TRBD1 matching over 10 bases. This CDR3 region has 13 residues. Per the germline V gene, CDR1 is SGHNT and CDR2 is YYREEE (reference sequence). The V gene end was trimmed by 5 bases and the J gene end by 3 bases; junction bases not matched to a gene: 2. The CDR3 nucleotides are TGTGCCAGCAGGCGGACAGGGGGCTACGAGCAGTACTTC. The encoded protein is CASRRTGGYEQYF.

This clone was detected once. In DNA, the CDR3 is TGTGCCAGCAGTTCCCACCCCCCTTACGAGCAGTACTTC. This translates into CASSSHPPYEQYF. This sequence joins TRBV12-3 or TRBV12-4 and TRBJ2-7; D gene uncertain. The CDR3 spans 13 residues. Trimming took off 4 bases at V and 4 bases at J, with 11 bases between the two ends.

This chain uses TRBV19 with TRBJ1-2; TRBD1 matches at 7 bases. Germline CDR1 and CDR2: LNHDA and SQIVND (reference sequence). V lost 4 bases to trimming and J lost 8 bases; unmatched junction nucleotides: 13. This CDR3 is built from 15 residues. The CDR3 loop is CASSTFQQGLEGYTF. The CDR3 DNA reads as TGTGCCAGTAGTACCTTCCAACAGGGGCTTGAGGGCTACACCTTC.

The gene calls are TRBV6-1 and TRBJ2-7; 10 nucleotides agree with TRBD2. V shed 1 base and J 6 bases; nucleotides not matched to a gene: 6. Germline V lookup: CDR1 MNHNS, CDR2 SASEGT. The CDR3 runs 15 residues. The DNA of the CDR3 is TGTGCCAGCAGTGAAGAGGGGCTAGCGGGAGTCGAGCAGTACTTC. Its translation is CASSEEGLAGVEQYF.

The chain has TRBV13 and TRBJ2-3; 11 bases fit TRBD2. CDR1 PRHDT and CDR2 FYEKMQ come from the germline V gene (reference sequence). This CDR3 has 17 amino acids. V was pared by 5 bases and J by 1 base, with 8 bases of the junction left unmatched. The CDR3 is CASSSSPGLAGTDTQYF. The DNA for the CDR3 is TGTGCCAGCAGCAGCTCCCCGGGACTAGCGGGCACAGATACGCAGTATTTT.

This chain joins TRBV10-2 and TRBJ2-3, with TRBD2 matching 10 bases. The length of the CDR3 is 17 residues. V was clipped by 2 bases and J by 6 bases; unmatched bases: 11. In germline, CDR1 is WSHSY, CDR2 SAAADI. The CDR3 nucleotides are TGCGCCAGCAGTGAGGGGCTAGCGGGAGATTTTAGGGATACGCAGTATTTT. Translated: CASSEGLAGDFRDTQYF.

This clone was found a few times. The chain has TRBV19 and TRBJ2-5; tentatively, D is TRBD1 or TRBD2 (5 bases each). With 3 bases removed from V and 1 base from J, the gap between germline ends came to 15 bases. The length of the CDR3 is 16 residues. Germline V gene sequence: CDR1 LNHDA, CDR2 SQIVND (reference sequence). The CDR3 here is CASSMRATGLQETQYF. The CDR3 DNA is TGTGCCAGTAGTATGCGGGCTACAGGACTCCAAGAGACCCAGTACTTC.

This clone was observed a single time. V gene TRBV5-1 combines with J gene TRBJ2-5; D ambiguous. The length of the CDR3 is 11 residues. The germline V and J ends were trimmed by 4 bases and 2 bases, with 3 bases remaining between them. Looked up from germline, CDR1 is SGHRS and CDR2 is YFSETQ. CDR3 protein: CASSIQETQYF. The CDR3 coding sequence is TGCGCCAGCAGCATACAAGAGACCCAGTACTTC.

The CDR3 spells CASSRQGVTGELFF. The DNA for the CDR3 is TGTGCCAGTAGTAGACAGGGGGTCACCGGGGAGCTGTTTTTT. The chain carries TRBV19 and TRBJ2-2; TRBD1 aligns across 9 bases. The J segment lost 4 bases and the V segment lost 4 bases, leaving 1 base of the junction unmatched. The CDR3 is made up of 14 amino acids. Germline CDR1 is LNHDA and CDR2 is SQIVND (reference sequence).

This sequence joins TRBV6-2 or TRBV6-3 and TRBJ1-6; D not resolved. Germline CDR1 reads MNHEY; CDR2 reads SVGEGT. Trimming stripped 6 bases from V and 9 bases from J, with 18 bases between. The CDR3 sequence is 15 residues long. The CDR3, as DNA: TGTGCCAGCAGCATTAACCCGACTGCTGTTTCACCCCTCCACTTT. As protein: CASSINPTAVSPLHF.

This clone appeared once. This chain joins TRBV7-9 and TRBJ2-1; perhaps TRBD2 as D (6 bases). The ends were cut back, 5 bases at V and 4 bases at J, with 15 bases in the middle. Germline assignment: CDR1 SEHNR and CDR2 FQNEAQ (reference sequence). This CDR3 spans 15 amino acids. The CDR3 bases are TGTGCCAGCAGCCGCGGGACCAGCGGGTACAATGAGCAGTTCTTC. Its translation: CASSRGTSGYNEQFF.